This entry describes one T cell receptor beta chain. The antigen remains unidentified. The sample holds other DNA sequences that translate to the same CDR3. The source of the sample is a study of CD4 T cells in relation to SARS-CoV-2 and coronaviruses. Whole-study findings and limits: No donor gave both pre-pandemic and post-infection samples.

CDR1 is SGHTA and CDR2 is FQGNSA in the germline V gene. Trimming took 4 bases from V and 2 from J, leaving 9 bases between them. The CDR3 is made up of 13 amino acids. Assay used: immunoSEQ multiplex PCR; TCRdb lists only in-frame clones, some missing. The data show 31,000 or so clones, more than 70% seen once. Before the COVID-19 pandemic, during about 2011-2019, CD4+ T cells were taken from unexposed donors. Isolation of CD4+ T cells took place after approximately 10 days in culture. The chain uses TRBV7-2 and TRBJ2-7; D may be TRBD1 (6 bases). The TCR comes from a human donor in good health. What was sequenced was CD4+ T cells from PBMCs, cultured in vitro. The CDR3 bases are TGTGCCAGCAGCTCACAGGGCGCCTACGAGCAGTACTTC. Translated, it gives CASSSQGAYEQYF.